This T cell receptor (beta chain) stems from a study of T cells in localized non-small cell lung cancer. General study points: Appearance in adjacent lung was seen for a median approximately 59 of the top 100 tumor clones. Uninvolved adjacent lung had the highest recorded T cell clonality, with tumor below it.

Looked up from germline, CDR1 is SGHNT and CDR2 is YENEEA. V dropped 5 bases and J dropped 4; count of bases not matched to a gene: 5. This CDR3 is 14 amino acids long. Sequencing used immunoSEQ multiplex PCR; TCRdb keeps in-frame clones, though not all of them. The data show about 3,700 clones, approximately 23% seen once. A note on this clone: Its antigen remains unknown.

This chain links TRBV11-3 with TRBJ1-1; 9 nucleotides align to TRBD1. This specimen was lung tumor tissue, taken before any cancer treatment. This sequence was found in a woman between 35 and 75 years old with stage I lung adenocarcinoma. The CDR3 loop is CASSGQGSSTEAFF. The CDR3 DNA follows: TGTGCCAGCAGCGGACAGGGGTCTTCCACTGAAGCTTTCTTT.